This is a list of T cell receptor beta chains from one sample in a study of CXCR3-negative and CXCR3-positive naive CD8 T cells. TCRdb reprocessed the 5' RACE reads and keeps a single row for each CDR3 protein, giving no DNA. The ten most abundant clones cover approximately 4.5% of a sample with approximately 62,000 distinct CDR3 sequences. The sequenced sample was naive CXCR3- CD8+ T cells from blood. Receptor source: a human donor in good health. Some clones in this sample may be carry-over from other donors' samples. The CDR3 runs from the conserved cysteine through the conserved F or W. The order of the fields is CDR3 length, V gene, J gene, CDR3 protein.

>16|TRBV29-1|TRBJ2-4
CSVERAGPLAKNIQYF
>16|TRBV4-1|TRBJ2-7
CASSQGGWQGAGEQYF
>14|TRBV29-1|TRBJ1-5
CSVVSANPNQPQHF
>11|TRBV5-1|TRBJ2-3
CASNQPDTQYF
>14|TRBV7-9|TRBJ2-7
CASSLEEGWREQYF
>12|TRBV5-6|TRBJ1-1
CASEWAGSEAFF
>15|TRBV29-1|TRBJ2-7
CSVEAPGASSYEQYF
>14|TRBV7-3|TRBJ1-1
CASSLGARGTEAFF
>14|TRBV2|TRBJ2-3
CASEESGSTDTQYF
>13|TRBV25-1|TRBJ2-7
CASSNAVSYEQYF
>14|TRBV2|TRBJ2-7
CASSENTGSNEQYF
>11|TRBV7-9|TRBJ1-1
CASSPETEAFF
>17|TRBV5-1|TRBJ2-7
CASLEPGLARVRREQYF
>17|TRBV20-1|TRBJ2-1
CSATGEVRQGSYNEQFF
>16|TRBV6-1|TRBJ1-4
CASSDYWTETTEKLFF
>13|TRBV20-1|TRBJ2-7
CSASGTAAYEQYF
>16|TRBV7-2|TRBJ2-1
CASSLEGAGGYGEQFF
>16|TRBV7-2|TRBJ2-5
CASRQPWGAHQETQYF
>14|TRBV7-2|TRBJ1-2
CASSFLSGGYGYTF
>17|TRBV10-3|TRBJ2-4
CAISEGPGILAKNIQYF
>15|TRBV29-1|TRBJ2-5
CSVVPPGPNQETQYF
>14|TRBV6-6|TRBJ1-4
CASSQDGFNEKLFF
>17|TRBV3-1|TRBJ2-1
CASSPSTREGLLNEQFF
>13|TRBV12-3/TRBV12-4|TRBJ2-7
CASSPGDSFEQYF
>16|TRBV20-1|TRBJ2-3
CSARGGGQLITDTQYF
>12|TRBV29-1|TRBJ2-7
CSVGQGAYEQYF
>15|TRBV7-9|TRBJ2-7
CASSPGPGARYEQYF